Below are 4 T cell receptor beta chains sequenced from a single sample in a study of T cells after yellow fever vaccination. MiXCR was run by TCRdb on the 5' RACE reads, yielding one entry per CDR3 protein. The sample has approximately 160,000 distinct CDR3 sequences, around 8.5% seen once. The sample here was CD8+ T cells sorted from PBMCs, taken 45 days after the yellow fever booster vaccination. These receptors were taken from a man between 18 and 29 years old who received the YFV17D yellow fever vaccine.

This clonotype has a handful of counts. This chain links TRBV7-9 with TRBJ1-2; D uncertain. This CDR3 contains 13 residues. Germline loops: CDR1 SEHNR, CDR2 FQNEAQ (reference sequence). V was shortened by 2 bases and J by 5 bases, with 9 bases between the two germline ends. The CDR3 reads CASSLQDPYGYTF. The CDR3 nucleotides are TGTGCCAGCAGCTTACAGGACCCATATGGCTACACCTTC. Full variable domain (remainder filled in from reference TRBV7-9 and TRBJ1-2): DTGVSQNPRHKITKRGQNVTFRCDPISEHNRLYWYRQTLGQGPEFLTYFQNEAQLEKSRLLSDRFSAERPKGSFSTLEIQRTEQGDSAMYLCASSLQDPYGYTFGSGTRLTVV.

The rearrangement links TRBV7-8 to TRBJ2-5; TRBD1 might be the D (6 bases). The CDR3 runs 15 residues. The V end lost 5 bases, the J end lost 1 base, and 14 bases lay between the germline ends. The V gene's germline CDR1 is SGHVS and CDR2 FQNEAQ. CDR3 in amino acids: CASSDRQELQETQYF. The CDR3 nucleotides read TGTGCCAGCAGCGACCGACAGGAACTCCAAGAGACCCAGTACTTC.

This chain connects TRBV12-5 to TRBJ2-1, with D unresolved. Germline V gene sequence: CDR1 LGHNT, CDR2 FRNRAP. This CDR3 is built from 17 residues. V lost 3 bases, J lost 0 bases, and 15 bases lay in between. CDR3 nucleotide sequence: TGTGCTAGTGGTTTTCTAGTGCGCAATAACTCCTACAATGAGCAGTTCTTC. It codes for CASGFLVRNNSYNEQFF.

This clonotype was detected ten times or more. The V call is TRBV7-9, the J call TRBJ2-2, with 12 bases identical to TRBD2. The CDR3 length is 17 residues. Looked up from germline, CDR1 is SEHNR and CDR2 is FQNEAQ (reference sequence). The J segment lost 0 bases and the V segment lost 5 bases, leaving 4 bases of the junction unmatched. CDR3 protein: CASSARLAGANTGELFF. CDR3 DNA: TGTGCCAGCAGCGCCCGACTAGCGGGGGCGAACACCGGGGAGCTGTTTTTT. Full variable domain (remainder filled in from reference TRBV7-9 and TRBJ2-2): DTGVSQNPRHKITKRGQNVTFRCDPISEHNRLYWYRQTLGQGPEFLTYFQNEAQLEKSRLLSDRFSAERPKGSFSTLEIQRTEQGDSAMYLCASSARLAGANTGELFFGEGSRLTVL.